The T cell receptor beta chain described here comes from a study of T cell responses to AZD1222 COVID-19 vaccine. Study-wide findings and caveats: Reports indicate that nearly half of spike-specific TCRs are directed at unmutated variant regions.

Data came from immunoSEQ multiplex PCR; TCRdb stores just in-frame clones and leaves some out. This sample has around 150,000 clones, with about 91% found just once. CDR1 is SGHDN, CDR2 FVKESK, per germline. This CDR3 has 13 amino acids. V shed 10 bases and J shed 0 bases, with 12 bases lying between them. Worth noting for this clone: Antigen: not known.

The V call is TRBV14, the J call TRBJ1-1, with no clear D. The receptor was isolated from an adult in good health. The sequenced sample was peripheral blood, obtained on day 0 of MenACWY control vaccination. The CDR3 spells CATRKEMNTEAFF. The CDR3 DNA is TGTGCCACCAGAAAGGAGATGAACACTGAAGCTTTCTTT.